One and the same sample provided the 24 T cell receptor beta chains below, sequenced in a study of early T cells in non-severe SARS-CoV-2 infection. MiXCR, run by TCRdb on the 5' RACE reads, gives a single entry per CDR3 protein. The sample includes around 60,000 distinct CDR3 sequences, around 11% of them seen just once. The specimen was whole blood, collected at baseline. All receptors derive from an adult who was a healthcare worker with PCR-confirmed SARS-CoV-2 infection or an uninfected control (not recorded which).

There are many counts of this clonotype. This sequence joins TRBV7-9 and TRBJ2-5; 10 bases fit TRBD2. This CDR3 comprises 17 residues. After removal of 5 bases from V and 5 bases from J, the junction contained 14 bases not matched to a gene. Germline loops: CDR1 SEHNR, CDR2 FQNEAQ (reference sequence). Here the CDR3 reads CASSATSGSSGRETQYF. The CDR3 DNA sequence: TGTGCCAGCAGCGCGACTAGCGGGTCCTCCGGTCGTGAGACCCAGTACTTC.

This clonotype was found a few times. The genes are TRBV20-1 and TRBJ2-7; 11 positions match TRBD2. The junction had 5 bases not matched to a gene; V was cut back by 5 bases and J by 5 bases. This CDR3 comprises 13 residues. Germline V gives CDR1 DFQATT, CDR2 SNEGSKA (reference sequence). Here the CDR3 DNA reads TGCAGTGCTTTAGCGGGGGGGCGGGACGAGCAGTACTTC. Its translation: CSALAGGRDEQYF.

This clonotype was detected a few times. V gene TRBV5-4 combines with J gene TRBJ2-3; the match to TRBD1 covers 9 bases. The V segment lost 6 bases and the J segment 2 bases; nucleotides outside the gene matches: 7. CDR3 length: 15 residues. Looked up from germline, CDR1 is SGHNT and CDR2 is YYREEE (reference sequence). This CDR3 is CASKPGDRVTDTQYF. The CDR3 bases are TGTGCCAGCAAACCAGGGGACAGGGTCACAGATACGCAGTATTTT.

The chain is built from TRBV5-1 and TRBJ1-2; no clear D. This CDR3 region has 13 residues. The V end was cut by 5 bases, the J end by 4 bases, with 12 bases between. CDR1 and CDR2 (germline): SGHRS, YFSETQ. CDR3 coding DNA: TGCGCCAGCAGGGCAGGTGACATCTATGGCTACACCTTC. It encodes CASRAGDIYGYTF.

This clonotype has more than one count but fewer than ten. V usage is TRBV20-1 and J usage is TRBJ2-3; D uncertain. The germline CDR1 and CDR2 sequences are DFQATT and SNEGSKA (reference sequence). With 1 base removed from V and 4 bases from J, the gap between germline ends came to 18 bases. The CDR3 loop spans 16 amino acids. This CDR3 reads CSARVAAGPGSDTQYF. The CDR3 DNA sequence: TGCAGTGCTAGAGTGGCGGCAGGCCCCGGGTCAGATACGCAGTATTTT.

This clonotype appeared a few times. The chain links TRBV12-3 or TRBV12-4 to TRBJ1-1, with unresolved D. CDR3 length: 12 residues. Trimming took off 2 bases at V and 12 bases at J, with 13 bases between the two ends. The CDR3, as DNA: TGTGCCAGCAGTTTACCCGGCCTTTCGACTTTCTTT. Translating gives CASSLPGLSTFF.

Only a few counts were recorded for this clonotype. The chain links TRBV6-5 to TRBJ2-1; 11 nucleotides align to TRBD2. With 6 bases clipped from V and 5 bases from J, the junction kept 6 bases outside the gene matches. The germline V gene encodes CDR1 MNHEY and CDR2 SVGAGI. This CDR3 has 15 amino acids. CDR3 in DNA: TGTGCCAGCAGGCGGGGACTAGCGGAAAACAATGAGCAGTTCTTC. It is translated as CASRRGLAENNEQFF.

Only a few counts were recorded for this clonotype. The CDR3 protein is CASSDRGHTGELFF. As DNA, the CDR3 is TGTGCCAGCAGTGACAGGGGGCACACCGGGGAGCTGTTTTTT. V and J are TRBV6-4 and TRBJ2-2; 7 bases fit TRBD1. V shed 2 bases and J 3 bases; nucleotides not matched to a gene: 0. From germline, CDR1 is MRHNA and CDR2 SNTAGT. The CDR3 is 14 amino acids.

A few counts support this clonotype. V is TRBV7-2 and J is TRBJ2-3; 13 bases are shared with TRBD2. The CDR3 covers 18 residues. V was clipped by 1 base and J by 2 bases; unmatched bases: 6. The germline gives CDR1 SGHTA, CDR2 FQGNSA. CDR3 sequence reads: CASSLGRLAGGLTDTQYF. DNA of the CDR3: TGTGCCAGCAGCTTAGGCAGACTAGCGGGGGGACTCACAGATACGCAGTATTTT.

This clonotype was detected ten times or more. The chain recombines TRBV2 with TRBJ2-3; D gene ambiguous. The CDR3 totals 18 residues. In germline, CDR1 is SNHLY, CDR2 FYNNEI. Deletions cut 1 base from V and 0 bases from J, with 17 bases between. The CDR3 loop is CASSEEDPVFPSTDTQYF. CDR3 DNA sequence: TGTGCCAGCAGTGAAGAAGACCCCGTGTTCCCTAGCACAGATACGCAGTATTTT.

This clonotype was seen only a few times. The V and J genes are TRBV5-4 and TRBJ1-5; no reliable D call. V lost 1 base and J lost 3, with 8 bases in between. The CDR3 covers 14 residues. CDR1 SGHNT and CDR2 YYREEE come from the germline V gene (reference sequence). The CDR3 DNA sequence: TGTGCCAGCAGCTTGCGCGGTTCCAATCAGCCCCAGCATTTT. Translating gives CASSLRGSNQPQHF. The entire variable domain, with the rest obtained from reference TRBV5-4 and TRBJ1-5, is as follows: ETGVTQSPTHLIKTRGQQVTLRCSSQSGHNTVSWYQQALGQGPQFIFQYYREEENGRGNFPPRFSGLQFPNYSSELNVNALELDDSALYLCASSLRGSNQPQHFGDGTRLSIL.

This rearrangement joins TRBV5-1 to TRBJ1-1; D not certain. From germline, CDR1 is SGHRS and CDR2 YFSETQ. CDR3 length: 13 residues. V was clipped by 0 bases and J by 5 bases, with 8 bases between them. The CDR3 spells CASSLVIGTEAFF. Here the CDR3 DNA reads TGCGCCAGCAGCTTGGTCATCGGGACTGAAGCTTTCTTT.

This clonotype was observed many times. CDR3 in DNA: TGCGCCAGCAGCTTACTAGCGGGGGGATTTAGCACAGATACGCAGTATTTT. Protein: CASSLLAGGFSTDTQYF. This chain links TRBV5-1 with TRBJ2-3; 12 positions agree with TRBD2. The V gene's germline CDR1 is SGHRS and CDR2 YFSETQ. The V and J ends lost 2 bases and 0 bases, in that order; junction bases with no gene match: 4. This CDR3 comprises 17 residues.

This clonotype has a count of ten or more. The chain uses TRBV10-2 and TRBJ1-2, with D unresolved. This CDR3 has 13 amino acids. With 0 bases removed from V and 5 bases from J, the gap between germline ends came to 7 bases. CDR1 is WSHSY, CDR2 SAAADI, per germline. CDR3 in DNA: TGCGCCAGCAGTGAGTCGCCCTATTATGGCTACACCTTC. As protein: CASSESPYYGYTF.

This clonotype was detected a few times. This chain uses TRBV7-8 with TRBJ2-1, with D possibly TRBD2 on 6 matching bases. CDR3 length: 15 amino acids. Germline-derived CDR1 and CDR2 are SGHVS and FQNEAQ. Between the trimmed V and J ends, which lost 5 bases and 0 bases, there was a span of 11 bases. The CDR3 DNA sequence: TGTGCCAGCAGCCCGGACTACCACTCCTACAATGAGCAGTTCTTC. Translated, it gives CASSPDYHSYNEQFF.

The chain uses TRBV6-2 or TRBV6-3 and TRBJ2-6, with a weak D call TRBD1 (6 bases). CDR1 and CDR2 from the germline V gene are MNHEY and SVGEGT. Trimming took 2 bases from V and 2 from J, leaving 10 bases between them. The length of the CDR3 is 16 residues. This CDR3 is CASSYIQGAGANVLTF. DNA of the CDR3: TGTGCCAGCAGTTACATACAGGGCGCTGGGGCCAACGTCCTGACTTTC.

The chain links TRBV2 to TRBJ2-7, with 8 bases matching TRBD2. The germline V gene encodes CDR1 SNHLY and CDR2 FYNNEI. V was clipped by 10 bases and J by 2 bases; unmatched bases: 10. The CDR3 spans 14 residues. The CDR3 region is CATTPRGGTYEQYF. The CDR3, as DNA: TGTGCCACCACCCCACGGGGGGGAACCTACGAGCAGTACTTC.

J is TRBJ2-3 and V is TRBV5-4; 10 bases match TRBD2. The CDR3 runs to 16 residues. V was clipped by 1 base and J by 4 bases; unmatched bases: 6. Germline V gene sequence: CDR1 SGHNT, CDR2 YYREEE (reference sequence). CDR3 coding DNA: TGTGCCAGCAGCTTGAAACTAGCGGGGACCGCAGATACGCAGTATTTT. Residues: CASSLKLAGTADTQYF.

CDR3: CASRDRGRQPQHF. The CDR3 nucleotides are TGTGCCAGCAGGGACAGGGGTCGACAGCCCCAGCATTTT. The chain links TRBV2 to TRBJ1-5; 9 bases fit TRBD1. Germline CDR1 SNHLY, CDR2 FYNNEI. The V segment lost 6 bases and the J segment 7 bases; nucleotides outside the gene matches: 4. The CDR3 covers 13 residues.

The J gene is TRBJ2-7, the V gene TRBV20-1; 8 nucleotides agree with TRBD2. The CDR3 has 16 amino acids. The germline gives CDR1 DFQATT, CDR2 SNEGSKA (reference sequence). V trimming: 3 bases; J trimming: 3 bases; junction bases outside the gene matches: 13. In DNA form, the CDR3 reads TGCAGTGCTAGGTCCCAGGGGATTAGCGGGGACTACGAGCAGTACTTC. Protein product: CSARSQGISGDYEQYF.

In this sample, this clonotype turned up many times. This chain links TRBV3-1 with TRBJ1-5, with unresolved D. The V end was cut by 5 bases, the J end by 0 bases, with 2 bases between. The CDR3 sequence is 12 residues long. Germline V gene data show CDR1 as LGHDT and CDR2 as YNNKEL (reference sequence). The CDR3 coding sequence is TGTGCCAGCAGCGATAGCAATCAGCCCCAGCATTTT. It encodes CASSDSNQPQHF. Full variable domain (rest looked up from reference TRBV3-1 and TRBJ1-5): DTAVSQTPKYLVTQMGNDKSIKCEQNLGHDTMYWYKQDSKKFLKIMFSYNNKELIINETVPNRFSPKSPDKAHLNLHINSLELGDSAVYFCASSDSNQPQHFGDGTRLSIL.

This clonotype was counted only a few times. The chain employs TRBV5-4 and TRBJ1-6; 9 bases match TRBD1. The V gene's germline CDR1 is SGHNT and CDR2 YYREEE (reference sequence). Trimming at V came to 4 bases and at J to 8 bases, leaving 4 bases not matched to a gene. The CDR3 runs 14 residues. The CDR3 sequence: CASSPRQGDSPLHF. CDR3 DNA sequence: TGTGCCAGCAGCCCGCGACAGGGGGATTCACCCCTCCACTTT.

The V and J genes are TRBV7-9 and TRBJ2-5; D may be TRBD1 or TRBD2 (5 bases each). CDR3 size: 14 residues. V lost 4 bases and J lost 0, with 9 bases in between. Looked up from germline, CDR1 is SEHNR and CDR2 is FQNEAQ (reference sequence). The CDR3 DNA sequence: TGTGCCAGCAGCTGGGACCTGTACCAAGAGACCCAGTACTTC. It codes for CASSWDLYQETQYF.

V is TRBV4-1 and J is TRBJ2-7; D ambiguous. The CDR3 spans 14 residues. CDR1 is MGHRA and CDR2 is YSYEKL in the germline V gene. Between the trimmed V and J ends, which lost 3 bases and 6 bases, there was a span of 15 bases. This chain's CDR3 is CASSQGQDPSEQYF. The CDR3 DNA follows: TGCGCCAGCAGCCAGGGCCAGGATCCAAGCGAGCAGTACTTC.